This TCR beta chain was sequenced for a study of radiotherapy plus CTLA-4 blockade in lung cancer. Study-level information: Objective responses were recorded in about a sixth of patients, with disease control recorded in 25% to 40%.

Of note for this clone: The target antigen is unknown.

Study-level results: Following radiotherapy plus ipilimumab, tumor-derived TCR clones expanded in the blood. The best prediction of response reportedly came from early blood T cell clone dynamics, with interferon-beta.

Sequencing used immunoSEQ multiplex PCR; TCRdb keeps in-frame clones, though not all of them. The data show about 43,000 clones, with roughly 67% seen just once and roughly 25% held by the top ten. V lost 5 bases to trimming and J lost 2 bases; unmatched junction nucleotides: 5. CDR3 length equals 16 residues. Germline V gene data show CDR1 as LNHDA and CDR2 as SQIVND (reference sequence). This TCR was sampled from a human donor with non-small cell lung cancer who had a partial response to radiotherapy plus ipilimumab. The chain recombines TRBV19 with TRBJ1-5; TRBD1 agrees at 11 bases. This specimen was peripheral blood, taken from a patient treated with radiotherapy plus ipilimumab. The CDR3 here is CASSLRTGGGNQPQHF. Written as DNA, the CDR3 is TGTGCCAGTAGTCTTCGGACAGGGGGCGGCAATCAGCCCCAGCATTTT.